The 16 T cell receptor beta chains below were found in one sample sequenced in a study of identifying expanded T cells in peripheral blood. Assay used: immunoSEQ multiplex PCR; TCRdb lists only in-frame clones, some missing. The sample includes more than 50,000 clones, about four fifths of them seen just once. The sample taken for sequencing was blood. Receptor source: a person between 18 and 75 years old in good health.

The chain combines TRBV10-3 with TRBJ2-2; the match to TRBD1 covers 12 bases. J was trimmed by 7 bases and V by 6 bases; bases with no gene match: 12. The germline CDR1 and CDR2 sequences are ENHRY and SYGVKD. The CDR3 spans 17 residues. For the CDR3, the DNA is TGTGCCATCAGCGAAGGGACAGGGGGCTATAGAGGCGGGGAGCTGTTTTTT. It yields the protein CAISEGTGGYRGGELFF.

This clone was counted a few times. V usage is TRBV6-5 and J usage is TRBJ1-4; 8 bases align to TRBD1. V was pared by 2 bases and J by 7 bases, with 6 bases of the junction left unmatched. This CDR3 spans 15 amino acids. CDR1 and CDR2 (germline): MNHEY, SVGAGI. CDR3 region: CASSYAQGAREKLFF. CDR3 in DNA: TGTGCCAGCAGTTACGCTCAGGGGGCGCGTGAAAAACTGTTTTTT.

This clone showed up just a few times. V and J are TRBV30 and TRBJ1-6; D gene uncertain. CDR1 GTSNPN and CDR2 SVGIG come from the germline V gene (reference sequence). The CDR3 length is 15 residues. V was clipped by 2 bases and J by 10 bases, with 18 bases between them. In DNA form, the CDR3 reads TGTGCCTGGAGTAGGCCGGCCATTAATGGGTCACCCCTCCACTTT. Amino acids: CAWSRPAINGSPLHF.

The chain employs TRBV4-2 and TRBJ2-4, with D maybe TRBD1 (6 bases). Germline values: CDR1 LGHNA, CDR2 YNFKEQ. V was cut by 0 bases and J by 8 bases, with 14 bases left in between. This CDR3 is 15 amino acids long. DNA for the CDR3: TGTGCCAGCAGCCAAGAAACAGAAGGGGGTGACATTCAGTACTTC. It specifies CASSQETEGGDIQYF.

The V call is TRBV7-8, the J call TRBJ2-4; possible D gene TRBD1, 6 bases. V was pared by 5 bases and J by 0 bases, with 14 bases between. The length of the CDR3 is 16 residues. The V gene's germline CDR1 is SGHVS and CDR2 FQNEAQ. Here the CDR3 reads CASSPGHQVAKNIQYF. DNA of the CDR3: TGTGCCAGCAGCCCGGGACACCAAGTAGCCAAAAACATTCAGTACTTC.

Remarks on this clone: One end of the junction fails to match germline, which may point to a read error. The chain links TRBV11-3 to TRBJ1-1, with D tentatively TRBD1 (6 bases). This CDR3 spans 15 amino acids. The germline V gene encodes CDR1 SGHNT and CDR2 YENEEA. CDR3 DNA sequence: TGTGCCAGCAGCCTAGAAGGGGGTCGTAGCACTGAAGCTTTCTTT. Translation: CASSLEGGRSTEAFF.

The V gene is TRBV9, the J gene TRBJ2-2, with TRBD2 matching over 13 bases. Germline CDR1 and CDR2: SGDLS and YYNGEE. This CDR3 has 13 amino acids. V trimming: 4 bases; J trimming: 13 bases; junction bases outside the gene matches: 4. The CDR3 loop is CASSPRLAGGLFF. The CDR3 DNA reads TGTGCCAGCAGCCCTAGACTAGCGGGAGGGCTGTTTTTT.

Concerning this clone itself: One junction end does not reproduce the germline sequence, and a read error may be involved. This rearrangement joins TRBV28 to TRBJ2-5; no clear D. Germline V gives CDR1 MDHEN, CDR2 SYDVKM. The CDR3 runs 12 residues. The CDR3 nucleotides read TGTGCCAGCAGACCGAGGCCCGGAAAGAAGGACTTC. Amino acids: CASRPRPGKKDF.

The CDR3 sequence is CASSGLAGGNEQFF. The CDR3, as DNA: TGCGCCAGCAGTGGACTAGCGGGAGGCAATGAGCAGTTCTTC. The chain uses TRBV10-2 and TRBJ2-1; 13 positions agree with TRBD2. J lost 6 bases, V lost 4 bases, and 0 bases had no gene match. Per germline, CDR1 WSHSY and CDR2 SAAADI. The CDR3 is 14 amino acids.

The rearrangement uses TRBV27 and TRBJ1-2, with 10 bases fitting TRBD1. V dropped 7 bases and J dropped 2; count of bases not matched to a gene: 13. This CDR3 spans 17 amino acids. CDR1 is MNHEY, CDR2 SMNVEV, per germline (reference sequence). The CDR3 sequence: CASKSYGQGDLNYGYTF. The CDR3 DNA sequence: TGTGCCAGCAAATCCTACGGACAGGGGGATCTGAACTATGGCTACACCTTC.

This sequence joins TRBV15 and TRBJ2-3; the D is unclear. CDR3 length: 14 residues. Germline values: CDR1 LNHNV, CDR2 YYDKDF (reference sequence). V lost 5 bases and J 0 bases, leaving 9 bases between the germline ends. The CDR3 DNA sequence: TGTGCCACCAGCTTATCGCCTAGCACAGATACGCAGTATTTT. This sequence encodes CATSLSPSTDTQYF.

This clone was counted once. J is TRBJ2-3 and V is TRBV27; the match to TRBD2 covers 8 bases. The CDR3 has 16 amino acids. Germline V lookup: CDR1 MNHEY, CDR2 SMNVEV (reference sequence). The junction had 9 bases not matched to a gene; V was cut back by 5 bases and J by 2 bases. The CDR3 protein is CASSPKGTRVTDTQYF. DNA for the CDR3: TGTGCCAGCAGTCCAAAAGGGACTAGGGTCACAGATACGCAGTATTTT.

The chain couples TRBV6-5 to TRBJ1-2; D is perhaps TRBD1 (5 bases). The germline gives CDR1 MNHEY, CDR2 SVGAGI. V dropped 0 bases and J dropped 6 bases, with 14 bases sitting between them. The CDR3 sequence is 15 residues long. CDR3 amino acids: CASSYSVYGRDGYTF. CDR3 DNA: TGTGCCAGCAGTTACTCAGTCTATGGCAGGGATGGCTACACCTTC.

This chain joins TRBV18 and TRBJ2-2; D is unclear. The CDR3 extends over 12 amino acids. The ends were cut back, 3 bases at V and 10 bases at J, with 9 bases in the middle. Germline-derived CDR1 and CDR2 are KGHSH and LQKENI. CDR3 sequence: CASSPLREELFF. CDR3 bases: TGTGCCAGCTCACCTCTTCGCGAGGAGCTGTTTTTT.

The chain links TRBV5-1 to TRBJ1-5; D is perhaps TRBD1 (5 bases). V dropped 9 bases and J dropped 0 bases, with 34 bases sitting between them. Germline V lookup: CDR1 SGHRS, CDR2 YFSETQ. The CDR3 is made up of 21 amino acids. CDR3 nucleotides: TGCGCCACCTCCCTTACCCTCTTGCCCATCGACAGAAAATATAGCAATCAGCCCCAGCATTTT. Amino acid sequence: CATSLTLLPIDRKYSNQPQHF.

This chain links TRBV19 with TRBJ2-3; TRBD2 matches at 7 bases. This CDR3 comprises 15 residues. Germline V CDR1 and CDR2: LNHDA, SQIVND (reference sequence). V lost 3 bases to trimming and J lost 1 base; unmatched junction nucleotides: 4. This chain's CDR3 is CASSMASGGTDTQYF. In DNA form, the CDR3 reads TGTGCCAGTAGTATGGCTAGCGGAGGCACAGATACGCAGTATTTT.